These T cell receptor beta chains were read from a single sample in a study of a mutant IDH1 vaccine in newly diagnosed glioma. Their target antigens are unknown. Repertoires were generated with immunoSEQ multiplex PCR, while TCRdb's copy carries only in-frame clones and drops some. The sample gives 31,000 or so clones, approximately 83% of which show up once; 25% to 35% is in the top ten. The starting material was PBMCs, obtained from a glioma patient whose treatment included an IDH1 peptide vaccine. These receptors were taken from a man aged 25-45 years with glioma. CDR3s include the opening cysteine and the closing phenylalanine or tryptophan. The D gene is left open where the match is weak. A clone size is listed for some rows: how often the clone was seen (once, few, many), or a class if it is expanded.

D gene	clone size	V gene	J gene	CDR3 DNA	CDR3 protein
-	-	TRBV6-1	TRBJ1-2	TGTGCCAGCAGTGAAGCCGTGAGATCCTATGGCTACACCTTC	CASSEAVRSYGYTF
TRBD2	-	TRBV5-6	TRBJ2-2	TGTGCCAGCAGCGAAGCTCTAGCGGGAGGGCCTGGGGAGCTGTTTTTT	CASSEALAGGPGELFF
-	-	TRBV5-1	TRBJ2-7	TGCGCCAGCAGCGCGACCCTCTACGAGCAGTACTTC	CASSATLYEQYF
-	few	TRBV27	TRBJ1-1	TGTGCCAGCAGTTTTCACAGCTTGAACACTGAAGCTTTCTTT	CASSFHSLNTEAFF
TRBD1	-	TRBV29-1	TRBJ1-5	TGCAGCGTATGGACAGGGGATCAGCCCCAGCATTTT	CSVWTGDQPQHF
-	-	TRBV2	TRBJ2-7	TGTGCCAGCAGTGATATAGGTCTCGAGCAGTACTTC	CASSDIGLEQYF
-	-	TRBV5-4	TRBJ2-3	TGTGCCAGCAGCTTGGGGACTAAGCGGAGCACAGATACGCAGTATTTT	CASSLGTKRSTDTQYF
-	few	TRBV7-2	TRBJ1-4	TGTGCCAGCAGCCAAGGAGCAACTAATGAAAAACTGTTTTTT	CASSQGATNEKLFF
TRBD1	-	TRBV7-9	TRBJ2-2	TGTGCCAGCAGCTTAGTGACAGGGAAGCCCGGGGAGCTGTTTTTT	CASSLVTGKPGELFF
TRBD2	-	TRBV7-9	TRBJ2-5	TGTGCCAGCACTCTTAAGGGACTAGCGGGGGGGAAGGGAGAAGAGACCCAGTACTTC	CASTLKGLAGGKGEETQYF
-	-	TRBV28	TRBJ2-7	TGTGCCAGCAGTTTAATGGGAGAGCAGTACTTC	CASSLMGEQYF
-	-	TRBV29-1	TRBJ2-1	TGCAGCGTTGAAGAACCAGGGAGAAACAATGAGCAGTTCTTC	CSVEEPGRNNEQFF
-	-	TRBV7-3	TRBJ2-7	TGTGCCAGCAGCTTAGTGGGAGGTCAATCCGAGCAGTACTTC	CASSLVGGQSEQYF
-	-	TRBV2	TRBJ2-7	TGTGCCAGCAGTGAAGGCCACAGGGGGGGGACCTACGAGCAGTACTTC	CASSEGHRGGTYEQYF
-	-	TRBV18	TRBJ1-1	TGTGCCAGCTCACCAAAATTTTCCGGAGGCACTGAAGCTTTCTTT	CASSPKFSGGTEAFF
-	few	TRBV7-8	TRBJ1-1	TGTGCCAGCAGCTTAGTTGGAGGGGACACTGAAGCTTTCTTT	CASSLVGGDTEAFF
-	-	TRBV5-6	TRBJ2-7	TGTGCCAGCAGCTTGGAACAGGGCAGGGACGAGCAGTACTTC	CASSLEQGRDEQYF
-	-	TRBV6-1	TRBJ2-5	TGTGCCAGCAGTGTCCTCCAGGGGTACCAAGAGACCCAGTACTTC	CASSVLQGYQETQYF
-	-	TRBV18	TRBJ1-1	TGTGCCAGCTCACCACCGGGCCGACGCACTGAAGCTTTCTTT	CASSPPGRRTEAFF
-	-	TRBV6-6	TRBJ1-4	TGTGCCAGCAGGGCACCAACTAATGAAAAACTGTTTTTT	CASRAPTNEKLFF
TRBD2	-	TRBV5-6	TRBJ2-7	TGTGCCAGCAGCCTGATAGCGGGAGGTAACTACGAGCAGTACTTC	CASSLIAGGNYEQYF
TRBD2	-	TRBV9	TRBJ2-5	TGTGCCAGCAGCGTAGGGGCTAGCGGGAGGGGAGAGACCCAGTACTTC	CASSVGASGRGETQYF
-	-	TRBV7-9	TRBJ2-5	TGTGCCAGCAGCTTAGGGGGGGGACAGAGGGGTGAGCAGTACTTC	CASSLGGGQRGEQYF
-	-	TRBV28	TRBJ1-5	TGTGCCAGCAGTCCCCCACGGTGGGAGAGCAATCAGCCCCAGCATTTT	CASSPPRWESNQPQHF
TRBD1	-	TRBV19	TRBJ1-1	TGTGCCAGCCAGGACAGGCTGAACACTGAAGCTTTCTTT	CASQDRLNTEAFF
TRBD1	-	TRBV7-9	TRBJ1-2	TGTGCCAGCAGCCGGGACAGCCCACAAGGAGGCTACACCTTC	CASSRDSPQGGYTF
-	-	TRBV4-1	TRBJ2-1	TGCGCCAGCAGCCAAGTCACCCGTTCCACGTATGAGCAGTTCTTC	CASSQVTRSTYEQFF
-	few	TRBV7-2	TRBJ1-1	TGTGCCAGCAGCTTCAAAGCGAACACTGAAGCTTTCTTT	CASSFKANTEAFF
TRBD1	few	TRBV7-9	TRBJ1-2	TGTGCCAGCAGCTTCGGCCGGGACAGGGGGTATTATGGCTACACCTTC	CASSFGRDRGYYGYTF
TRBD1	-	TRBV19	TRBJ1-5	TGTGCCAGTACCCTCGGGGCAGGGGGCCTTCAGCCCCAGCATTTT	CASTLGAGGLQPQHF
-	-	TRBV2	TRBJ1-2	TGTGCCAGCAGTGATGAAGGGTTGAACTATGGCTACACCTTC	CASSDEGLNYGYTF
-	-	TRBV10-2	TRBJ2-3	TGCGCCAGCAGTGACGCGGGAACGATCACAGATACGCAGTATTTT	CASSDAGTITDTQYF
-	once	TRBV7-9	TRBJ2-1	TGTGCCAGCAGCGTTTCACTTGCGGGCAATGAGCAGTTCTTC	CASSVSLAGNEQFF
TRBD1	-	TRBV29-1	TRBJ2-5	TGCAGCGGGAGGACAGGGGATGGAGAGACCCAGTACTTC	CSGRTGDGETQYF
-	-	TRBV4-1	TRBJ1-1	TGCGCCAGCAGCCAAGTTGGGGGGCCAGAAAACACTGAAGCTTTCTTT	CASSQVGGPENTEAFF
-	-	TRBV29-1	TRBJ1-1	TGCAGCGCCAGCTGGGGGACTGAAGCTTTCTTT	CSASWGTEAFF
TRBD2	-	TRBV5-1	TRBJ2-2	TGCGCCAGCAGCCCTAGCGGCTATCTCACCGGGGAGCTGTTTTTT	CASSPSGYLTGELFF
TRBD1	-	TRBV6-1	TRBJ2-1	TGTGCCAGCAGTGAAACCCTCGACAGGGGCAATGAGCAGTTCTTC	CASSETLDRGNEQFF
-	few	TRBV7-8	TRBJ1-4	TGTGCCAGCAGCAAGACAGGAGGAGAAGAAAAACTGTTTTTT	CASSKTGGEEKLFF
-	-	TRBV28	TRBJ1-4	TGTGCCAGCAGTCCTTACGGTTCCACTGAAAAACTGTTTTTT	CASSPYGSTEKLFF
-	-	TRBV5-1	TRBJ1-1	TGCGCCAGCAGCTTAATGGGGGCCACTGAAGCTTTCTTT	CASSLMGATEAFF
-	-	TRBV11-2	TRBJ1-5	TGTGCCAGCAGCTTAAATAGCAATCAGCCCCAGCATTTT	CASSLNSNQPQHF
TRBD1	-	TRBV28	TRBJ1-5	TGTGCCAGCAGTTTATTTAGGACAGGGATTGGGCAGCCCCAGCATTTT	CASSLFRTGIGQPQHF
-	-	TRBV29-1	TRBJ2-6	TGCAGCGTACCAATCCTCTCTGGGGCCAACGTCCTGACTTTC	CSVPILSGANVLTF
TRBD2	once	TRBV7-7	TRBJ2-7	TGTGCCAGCAGCTTAGGGACTAGCCGTGAGCAGTACTTC	CASSLGTSREQYF
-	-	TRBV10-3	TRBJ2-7	TGTGCCATCAGTGTTGAGAGAACCTACGAGCAGTACTTC	CAISVERTYEQYF
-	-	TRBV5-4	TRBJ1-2	TGTGCCAGCAGCTCCTGGGGGGGTCAGGGCTATGGCTACACCTTC	CASSSWGGQGYGYTF
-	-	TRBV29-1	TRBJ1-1	TGCAGCGGTAAGGGACACGGTACGAGTGAAGCTTTCTTT	CSGKGHGTSEAFF
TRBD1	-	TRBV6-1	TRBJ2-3	TGTGCCAGCAGTGAAGGGGACAGGTTGGCAGATACGCAGTATTTT	CASSEGDRLADTQYF
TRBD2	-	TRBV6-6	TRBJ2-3	TGTGCCAGCAGTCACGGCCGGGCGGGGGGCACAGATACGCAGTATTTT	CASSHGRAGGTDTQYF
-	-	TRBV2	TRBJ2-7	TGTGCCAGCAGTGAAAGGGTAGGCAGACCAACCTACGAGCAGTACTTC	CASSERVGRPTYEQYF
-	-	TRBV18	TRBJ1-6	TGTGCCAGCTCACCGGGGTCCGGTAGCTCACCCCTCCACTTT	CASSPGSGSSPLHF
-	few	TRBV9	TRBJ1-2	TGTGCCAGCAGCTCCCGTCCAGGGGACGGTGGCTACACCTTC	CASSSRPGDGGYTF
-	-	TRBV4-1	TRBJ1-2	TGCGCCAGCAGCCAAGAGTATTTAGCAGGAGGCTATGGCTACACCTTC	CASSQEYLAGGYGYTF
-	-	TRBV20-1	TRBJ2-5	TGCAGTGCTGGGACGCAAGAGACCCAGTACTTC	CSAGTQETQYF
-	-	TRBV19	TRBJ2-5	TGTGCCAGTAGCGTCACACCACGGGGACGAGACGGGACCCAGTACTTC	CASSVTPRGRDGTQYF
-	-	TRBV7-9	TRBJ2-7	TGTGCCAGCAGCTTAGGGGACAATTCCTACGAGCAGTACTTC	CASSLGDNSYEQYF
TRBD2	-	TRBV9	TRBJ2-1	TGTGCCAGCAGCGTAGAGGGCGGGGGGGTCATGGATGAGCAGTTCTTC	CASSVEGGGVMDEQFF